The rows below give T cell receptor beta chains drawn from one sample of a study of blood T cells in healthy people across ages. Each CDR3 protein gets one entry after TCRdb re-called the 5' RACE reads with MiXCR. This sample has about 900,000 distinct CDR3 sequences, with around 49% found just once. Sequencing was carried out using blood. These receptors were collected from a man between 25 and 39 years old in good health. Each CDR3 is given with its conserved first and last residue.

TRBJ2-1 | TRBV20-1 | CSASPGTGDGSEQFF
TRBJ2-7 | TRBV28 | CASSLVGTYTYEQYF
TRBJ2-3 | TRBV6-2/TRBV6-3 | CASSYPTGTGTDTQYF
TRBJ2-3 | TRBV12-3/TRBV12-4 | CASSTAGGSADTQYF
TRBJ1-4 | TRBV10-2 | CASSHPGSTNEKLFF
TRBJ2-5 | TRBV9 | CASSAGDLAGGRRETQYF
TRBJ2-7 | TRBV5-1 | CASSLDGAAYEQYF
TRBJ2-5 | TRBV29-1 | CSVTGRYQETQYF
TRBJ2-7 | TRBV5-1 | CASSLAEARPSYEQYF
TRBJ1-4 | TRBV6-5 | CASRTAEQRGGKLFF
TRBJ2-5 | TRBV20-1 | CSARRASGSQETQYF
TRBJ2-7 | TRBV7-8 | CASSLEGVSPEQYF
TRBJ2-3 | TRBV20-1 | CSASGGSGEGQYF
TRBJ2-7 | TRBV7-9 | CASSLIMSNEQYF
TRBJ1-1 | TRBV9 | CASRSGAANTEAFF
TRBJ1-1 | TRBV7-9 | CAITGKNTEAFF
TRBJ2-1 | TRBV7-2 | CASSPFQGRNEQFF
TRBJ2-7 | TRBV19 | CASSISPLVGYEQYF
TRBJ1-5 | TRBV10-3 | CAISESRGAGNQPQHF
TRBJ2-1 | TRBV6-2/TRBV6-3 | CASSPMGGVGNEQFF
TRBJ1-2 | TRBV10-3 | CAISESVRSNYGYTF
TRBJ2-7 | TRBV21-1 | CASSKVGGGPYEQYF